This T cell receptor beta chain was found in a study of blood T cell repertoires in COVID-19 (dated by TCRdb to between 2020 and 2021). The study in broad terms: Samples from collaborators originated in the United States, Italy and Spain and spanned both the acute and convalescent phases of COVID-19. The material from the prospective study consisted of cDNA or gDNA derived from T cells, B-cell-depleted T cells, or PBMCs. Deeply sampled blood TCRbeta repertoires from subjects exposed to, actively infected with, or recovered from COVID-19 were included in the dataset. The repertoires were made available in a free public database intended to serve as a resource for research on the immune response to SARS-CoV-2. Samples came from the ongoing ImmuneRACE study (first 160 participants) plus 1,254 subjects from 6 global collaborators. Sample metadata almost always included a de-identified subject ID, COVID-19 status, age in years and sex. Where available, HLA class I and class II types were obtained from metadata supplied by the sample provider rather than from assay-based typing.

Results the study describes overall, beyond this receptor: Clinical and demographic metadata were provided uncurated, with the amount varying by source and participant.

The CDR3 spans 17 residues, from the cysteine through the phenylalanine. Only the CDR3 part of the read is kept: 51 bases, read in frame from the first base. Via the germline V gene, CDR1 is LGHNA and CDR2 YNFKEQ. Trimming takes 3 bases off V and 9 bases off J; junction bases not matched to a gene: 15. Notes on this clone: Its cognate antigen has yet to be identified. Within one base of it there is no much larger clone, and no base qualities were kept.

TCRbeta CDR3 regions were amplified from genomic DNA by means of the immunoSEQ Assay, a bias-controlled multiplex PCR. In the source study's methods: Within the assay, amplification of reference gene primers was used to estimate how many nucleated cells each sample contained. To quantify the absolute abundance of each unique TCRbeta CDR3 rearrangement, sequence reads were collapsed and filtered. For each sample, productive Simpson clonality was calculated as the square root of Simpson's diversity index across productive rearrangements. This immuneACCESS table, as held by TCRdb, lists in-frame sequences with V and J called but not all clones. Of the missing ones, under half trace to an unresolved V gene in checked studies; the others have no known cause. The V and J calls and clone size were taken over from that table, and D and trimming were inferred from the DNA. This sample has 340,000 or so clones in its table, and around 80% of those were observed once. Together, the top ten hold 2.5% to 3% of the sample.

Whole blood was collected in K2EDTA tubes by collaborating institutions according to the institutions' own protocols. For TCRbeta analysis, collaborators shipped samples in one of three forms: frozen whole blood, isolated PBMCs, or DNA extracted from either of those sample types. Sequenced sample: peripheral blood. In this chain, TRBV4-2 is recombined with TRBJ2-1, and TRBD1 matches 9 of the central bases. This receptor was identified in a man aged 25 to 40 with active or convalescent COVID-19. This receptor has the CDR3 CASSQVLGQGGIGEQFF. The sequence in DNA is TGTGCCAGCAGCCAGGTTTTGGGACAGGGAGGAATAGGTGAGCAGTTCTTC.